This passage covers 5 T cell receptor beta chains from one sample sequenced in a study of cytomegalovirus exposure and HLA in healthy donors. PCR involved 60 Vbeta and 13 Jbeta primers. Method: immunoSEQ multiplex PCR; TCRdb's copy keeps in-frame clones and lacks some. This sample yields about 180,000 clones, of which 65% to 80% are seen a single time; 2% to 3% belongs to the top ten. Source material: PBMCs. The receptor source for this set is a woman in her 30s in good health and CMV-seropositive.

The chain recombines TRBV7-6 with TRBJ2-1; D remains ambiguous. V lost 5 bases and J 10 bases, leaving 12 bases between the germline ends. The length of the CDR3 is 12 residues. Germline lookup yields CDR1 SGHVS and CDR2 FNYEAQ. CDR3 loop: CASSERAGEQFF. The CDR3 DNA reads as TGTGCCAGCAGCGAGAGAGCCGGGGAGCAGTTCTTC.

This clone appeared once. The V and J genes are TRBV29-1 and TRBJ1-3, with a possible D match to TRBD1 (5 bases). This CDR3 has 14 amino acids. V was pared by 8 bases and J by 0 bases, with 14 bases between. Germline loops: CDR1 SQVTM, CDR2 ANQGSEA. CDR3 nucleotides: TGCAGCTTCAGCAGGGCCAACTCTGGAAACACCATATATTTT. Translated, it gives CSFSRANSGNTIYF.

This chain joins TRBV6-5 and TRBJ2-2; maybe TRBD2 (5 bases). The germline gives CDR1 MNHEY, CDR2 SVGAGI. The CDR3 spans 14 residues. Trimming left V 4 bases short and J 5 bases short, with 11 bases between. CDR3 loop: CASSSRTGTGELFF. The CDR3, as DNA: TGTGCCAGCAGTTCCAGGACGGGGACCGGGGAGCTGTTTTTT.

V is TRBV4-1 and J is TRBJ1-6, with D hard to call. The germline V gene encodes CDR1 MGHRA and CDR2 YSYEKL. The CDR3 is made up of 15 amino acids. Trimming stripped 0 bases from V and 9 bases from J, with 12 bases between. The CDR3 region is CASSQDERSSSPLHF. CDR3 nucleotides: TGCGCCAGCAGCCAAGATGAGAGGAGCAGTTCACCCCTCCACTTT.

V and J are TRBV28 and TRBJ2-1; 11 positions match TRBD2. J gave up 3 bases and V 7 bases, and 8 bases lay outside the gene matches. This CDR3 spans 16 amino acids. CDR1 MDHEN and CDR2 SYDVKM come from the germline V gene. This CDR3 reads CASTLSGLAVYNEQFF. In nucleotides, the CDR3 is TGTGCCAGCACCCTATCGGGACTAGCGGTCTACAATGAGCAGTTCTTC.